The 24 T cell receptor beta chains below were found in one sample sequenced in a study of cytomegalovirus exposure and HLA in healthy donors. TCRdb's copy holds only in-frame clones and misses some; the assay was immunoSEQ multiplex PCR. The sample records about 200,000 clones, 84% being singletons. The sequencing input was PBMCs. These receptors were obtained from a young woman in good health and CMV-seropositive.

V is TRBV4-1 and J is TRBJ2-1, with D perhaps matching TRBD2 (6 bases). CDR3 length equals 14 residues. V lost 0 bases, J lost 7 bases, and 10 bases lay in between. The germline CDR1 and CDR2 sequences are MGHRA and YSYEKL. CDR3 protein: CASSQDTGVNEQFF. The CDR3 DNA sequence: TGCGCCAGCAGCCAAGATACGGGAGTTAATGAGCAGTTCTTC.

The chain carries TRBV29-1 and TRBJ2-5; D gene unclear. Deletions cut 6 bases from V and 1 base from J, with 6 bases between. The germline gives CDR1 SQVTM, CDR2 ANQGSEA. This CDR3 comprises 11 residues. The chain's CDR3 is CSVSPQETQYF. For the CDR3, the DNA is TGCAGCGTATCTCCCCAAGAGACCCAGTACTTC. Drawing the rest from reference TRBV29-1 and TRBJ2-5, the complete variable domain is SAVISQKPSRDICQRGTSLTIQCQVDSQVTMMFWYRQQPGQSLTLIATANQGSEATYESGFVIDKFPISRPNLTFSTLTVSNMSPEDSSIYLCSVSPQETQYFGPGTRLLVL.

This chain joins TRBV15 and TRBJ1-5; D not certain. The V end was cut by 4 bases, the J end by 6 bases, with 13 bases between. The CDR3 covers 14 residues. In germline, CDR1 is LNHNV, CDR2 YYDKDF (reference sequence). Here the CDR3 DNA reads TGTGCCACCAGCACCGCGGCAGTGGTTCAGCCCCAGCATTTT. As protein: CATSTAAVVQPQHF.

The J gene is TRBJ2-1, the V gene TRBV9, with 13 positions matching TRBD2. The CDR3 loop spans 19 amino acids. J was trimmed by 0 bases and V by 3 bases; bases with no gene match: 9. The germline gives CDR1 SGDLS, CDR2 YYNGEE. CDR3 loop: CASSATGLAGPLSYNEQFF. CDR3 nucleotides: TGTGCCAGCAGCGCGACGGGACTAGCGGGACCCCTCTCCTACAATGAGCAGTTCTTC.

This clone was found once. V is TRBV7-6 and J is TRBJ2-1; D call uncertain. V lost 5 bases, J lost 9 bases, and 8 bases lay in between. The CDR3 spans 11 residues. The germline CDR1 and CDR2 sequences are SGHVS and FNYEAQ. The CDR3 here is CASSLRTEQFF. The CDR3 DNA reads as TGTGCCAGCAGCCTTAGAACTGAGCAGTTCTTC.

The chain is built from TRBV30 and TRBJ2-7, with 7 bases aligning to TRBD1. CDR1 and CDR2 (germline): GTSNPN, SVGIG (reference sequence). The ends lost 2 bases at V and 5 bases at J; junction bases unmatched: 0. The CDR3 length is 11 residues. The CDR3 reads CAWSTGDEQYF. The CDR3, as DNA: TGTGCCTGGAGTACAGGGGACGAGCAGTACTTC.

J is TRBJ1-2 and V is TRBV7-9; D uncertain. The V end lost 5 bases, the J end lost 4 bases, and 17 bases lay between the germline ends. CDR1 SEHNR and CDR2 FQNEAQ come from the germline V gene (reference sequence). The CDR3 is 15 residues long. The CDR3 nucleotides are TGTGCCAGCAGCCAAATGAGACTGCTGGGCTATGGCTACACCTTC. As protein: CASSQMRLLGYGYTF.

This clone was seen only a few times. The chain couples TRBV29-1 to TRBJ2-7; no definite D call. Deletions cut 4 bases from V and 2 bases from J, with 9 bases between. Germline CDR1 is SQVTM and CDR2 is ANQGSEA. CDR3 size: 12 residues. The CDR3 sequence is CSVASVTYEQYF. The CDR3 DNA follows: TGCAGCGTTGCGTCGGTCACCTACGAGCAGTACTTC.

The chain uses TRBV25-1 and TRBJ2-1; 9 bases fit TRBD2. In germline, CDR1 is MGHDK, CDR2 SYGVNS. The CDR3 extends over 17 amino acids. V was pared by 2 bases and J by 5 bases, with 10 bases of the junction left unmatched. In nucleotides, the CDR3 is TGTGCCAGCAGTGAAAGAATTAGCGGGGGTAAAAACAATGAGCAGTTCTTC. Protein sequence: CASSERISGGKNNEQFF.

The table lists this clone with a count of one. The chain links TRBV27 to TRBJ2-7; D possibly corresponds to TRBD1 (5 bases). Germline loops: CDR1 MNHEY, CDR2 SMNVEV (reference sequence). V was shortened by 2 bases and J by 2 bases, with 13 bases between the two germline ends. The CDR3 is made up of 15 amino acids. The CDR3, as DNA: TGTGCCAGCAGTTTACAGGGTACAATTACCTACGAGCAGTACTTC. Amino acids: CASSLQGTITYEQYF.

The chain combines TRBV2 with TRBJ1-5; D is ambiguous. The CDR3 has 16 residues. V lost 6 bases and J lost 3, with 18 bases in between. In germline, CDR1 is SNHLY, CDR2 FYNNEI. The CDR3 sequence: CASRAGEVRNNQPQHF. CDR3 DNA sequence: TGTGCCAGCAGAGCTGGGGAGGTGAGGAACAATCAGCCCCAGCATTTT.

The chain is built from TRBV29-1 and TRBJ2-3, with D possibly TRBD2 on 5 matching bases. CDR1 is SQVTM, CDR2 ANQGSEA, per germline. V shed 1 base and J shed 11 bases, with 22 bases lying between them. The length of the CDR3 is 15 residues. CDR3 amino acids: CSVEVEGSTLYRQYF. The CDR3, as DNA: TGCAGCGTTGAAGTTGAGGGCAGTACCTTATATAGGCAGTATTTT.

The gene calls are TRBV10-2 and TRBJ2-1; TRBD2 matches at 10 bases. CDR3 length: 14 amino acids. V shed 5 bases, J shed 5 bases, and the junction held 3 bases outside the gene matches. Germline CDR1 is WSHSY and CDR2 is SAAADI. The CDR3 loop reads CASSSAGGNNEQFF. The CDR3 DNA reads TGCGCCAGCAGTTCAGCGGGAGGGAACAATGAGCAGTTCTTC.

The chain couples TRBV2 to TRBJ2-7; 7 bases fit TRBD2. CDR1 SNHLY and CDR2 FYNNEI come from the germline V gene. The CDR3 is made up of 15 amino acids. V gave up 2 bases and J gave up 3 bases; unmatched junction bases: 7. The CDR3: CASSESWGGGYEQYF. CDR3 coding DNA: TGTGCCAGCAGTGAATCCTGGGGCGGGGGCTACGAGCAGTACTTC.

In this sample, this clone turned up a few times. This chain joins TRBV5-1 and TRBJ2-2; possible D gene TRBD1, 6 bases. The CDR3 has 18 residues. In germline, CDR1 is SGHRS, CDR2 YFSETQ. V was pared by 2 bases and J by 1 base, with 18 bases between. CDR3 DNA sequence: TGCGCCAGCAGCTTACAGGGACGGGGAGCTATGAACACCGGGGAGCTGTTTTTT. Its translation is CASSLQGRGAMNTGELFF.

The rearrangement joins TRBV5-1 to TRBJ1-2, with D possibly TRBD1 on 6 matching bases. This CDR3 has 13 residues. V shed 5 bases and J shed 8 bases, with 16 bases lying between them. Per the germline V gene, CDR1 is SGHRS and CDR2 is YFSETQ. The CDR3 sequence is CASSITGPSGYTF. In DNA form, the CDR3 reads TGCGCCAGCAGTATTACAGGGCCCAGCGGCTACACCTTC.

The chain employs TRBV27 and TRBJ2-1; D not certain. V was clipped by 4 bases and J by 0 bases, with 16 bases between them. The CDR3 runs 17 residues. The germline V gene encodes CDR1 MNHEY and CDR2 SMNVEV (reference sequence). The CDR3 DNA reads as TGTGCCAGCAGTTCGGTCACTATCAGTAGCTCCTACAATGAGCAGTTCTTC. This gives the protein CASSSVTISSSYNEQFF.

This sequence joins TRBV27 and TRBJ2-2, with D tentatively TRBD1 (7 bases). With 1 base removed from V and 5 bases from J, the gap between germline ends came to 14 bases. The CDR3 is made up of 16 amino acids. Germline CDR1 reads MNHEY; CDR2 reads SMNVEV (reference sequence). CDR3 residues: CASSLWPPGGTGELFF. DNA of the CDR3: TGTGCCAGCAGTTTATGGCCTCCAGGGGGGACCGGGGAGCTGTTTTTT.

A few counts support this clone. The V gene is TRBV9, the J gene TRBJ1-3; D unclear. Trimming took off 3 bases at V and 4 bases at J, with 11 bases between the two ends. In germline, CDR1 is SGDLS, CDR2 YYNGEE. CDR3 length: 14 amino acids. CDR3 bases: TGTGCCAGCAGCGCCGATTACCAGGGAAACACCATATATTTT. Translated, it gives CASSADYQGNTIYF.

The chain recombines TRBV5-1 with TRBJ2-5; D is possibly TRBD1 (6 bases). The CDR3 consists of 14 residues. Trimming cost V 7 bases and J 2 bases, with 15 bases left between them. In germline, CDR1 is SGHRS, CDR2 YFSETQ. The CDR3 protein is CASALGQLQETQYF. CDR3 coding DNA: TGCGCCAGCGCCCTCGGACAGCTTCAAGAGACCCAGTACTTC.

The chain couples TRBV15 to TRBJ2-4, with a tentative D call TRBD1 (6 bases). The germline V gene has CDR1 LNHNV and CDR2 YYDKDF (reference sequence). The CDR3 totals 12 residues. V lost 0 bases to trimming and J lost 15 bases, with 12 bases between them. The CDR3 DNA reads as TGTGCCACCAGCAGAGATTCGGCAGGGGCGTACTTC. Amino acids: CATSRDSAGAYF.

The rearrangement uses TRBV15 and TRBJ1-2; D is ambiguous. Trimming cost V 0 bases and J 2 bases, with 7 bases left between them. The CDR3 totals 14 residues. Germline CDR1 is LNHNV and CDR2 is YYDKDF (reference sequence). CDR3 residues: CATSREPENYGYTF. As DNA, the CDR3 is TGTGCCACCAGCAGAGAGCCGGAGAACTATGGCTACACCTTC.

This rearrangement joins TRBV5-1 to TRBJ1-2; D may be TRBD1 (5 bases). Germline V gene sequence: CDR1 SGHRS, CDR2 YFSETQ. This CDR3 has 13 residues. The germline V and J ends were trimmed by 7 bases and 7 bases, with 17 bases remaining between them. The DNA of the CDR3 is TGCGCCAGCCGACCCTCAGGGTCGCGTGGCTACACCTTC. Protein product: CASRPSGSRGYTF.

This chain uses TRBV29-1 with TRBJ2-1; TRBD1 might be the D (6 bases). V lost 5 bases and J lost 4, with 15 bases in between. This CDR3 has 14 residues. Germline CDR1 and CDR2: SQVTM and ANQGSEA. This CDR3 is CSVPPGQTYNEQFF. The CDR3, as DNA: TGCAGCGTTCCTCCGGGACAAACTTACAATGAGCAGTTCTTC.